The entry below describes one T cell receptor (beta chain). The data are from a study of blood T cell repertoires in COVID-19. This CDR3 spans 16 amino acids. The germline V and J ends were trimmed by 3 bases and 3 bases, with 18 bases remaining between them. Germline-derived CDR1 and CDR2 are SNHLY and FYNNEI. Here immunoSEQ multiplex PCR was the method, and the copy in TCRdb shows in-frame clones only, minus some. The sample lists around 120,000 clones, more than 75% seen once, with roughly 30% in the top ten. V gene TRBV2 combines with J gene TRBJ2-7; no clear D gene. The clonotype comes from a woman in her sixties or seventies with acute or convalescent COVID-19. What was sequenced was peripheral blood. The CDR3 spells CASSEGFGQIYYEQYF. DNA of the CDR3: TGTGCCAGCAGTGAGGGCTTTGGTCAAATCTACTACGAGCAGTACTTC.